The clone carrying this TCR beta chain was seen many times. This sample is drawn from a study of T-cell reconstitution after alpha-beta-depleted transplantation in children. The TCRbeta library was prepared with unique molecular identifiers. TCRdb re-derived calls from the PCR reads in MiXCR, one entry per CDR3 protein. Here the sample spans fewer than 200,000 distinct CDR3 sequences, about 6.3% being singletons. This CDR3 is built from 15 residues. Germline V gives CDR1 LNHNV, CDR2 YYDKDF (reference sequence). With V trimmed by 0 bases and J by 8 bases, 8 bases remained unmatched. The TCR was taken from a human donor who donated a stem cell graft to a child with Wiskott-Aldrich syndrome. The source was PBMCs from the stem cell graft donor, collected from the stem cell graft. The chain uses TRBV15 and TRBJ1-2; 8 nucleotides match TRBD1. The chain's CDR3 is CATSRDSRGRGGYTF. The CDR3 coding sequence is TGTGCCACCAGCAGAGATAGCAGGGGGCGCGGAGGCTACACCTTC.